This T cell receptor (beta chain) comes out of a study of cytomegalovirus exposure and HLA in healthy donors. General study results and limits: Reports state that TCR beta sequences accurately predicted most subjects' HLA-A and HLA-B alleles.

V was shortened by 4 bases and J by 6 bases, with 12 bases between the two germline ends. CDR3 length: 13 amino acids. Germline assignment: CDR1 SGHDT and CDR2 YYEEEE. About this clone itself: Antigen: not known.

Researchers ran the PCR with 60 Vbeta and 13 Jbeta primers. Sequencing used immunoSEQ multiplex PCR; TCRdb keeps in-frame clones, though not all of them. The table shows 130,000 or so clones, with roughly 71% occurring only once. The TCR comes from a woman in her forties in good health and CMV-seropositive. This sequence joins TRBV5-6 and TRBJ2-3; D possibly corresponds to TRBD1 (5 bases). Source material: PBMCs. Here the CDR3 reads CASSLNAGDTQYF. The DNA of the CDR3 is TGTGCCAGCAGCCTGAACGCAGGGGATACGCAGTATTTT.